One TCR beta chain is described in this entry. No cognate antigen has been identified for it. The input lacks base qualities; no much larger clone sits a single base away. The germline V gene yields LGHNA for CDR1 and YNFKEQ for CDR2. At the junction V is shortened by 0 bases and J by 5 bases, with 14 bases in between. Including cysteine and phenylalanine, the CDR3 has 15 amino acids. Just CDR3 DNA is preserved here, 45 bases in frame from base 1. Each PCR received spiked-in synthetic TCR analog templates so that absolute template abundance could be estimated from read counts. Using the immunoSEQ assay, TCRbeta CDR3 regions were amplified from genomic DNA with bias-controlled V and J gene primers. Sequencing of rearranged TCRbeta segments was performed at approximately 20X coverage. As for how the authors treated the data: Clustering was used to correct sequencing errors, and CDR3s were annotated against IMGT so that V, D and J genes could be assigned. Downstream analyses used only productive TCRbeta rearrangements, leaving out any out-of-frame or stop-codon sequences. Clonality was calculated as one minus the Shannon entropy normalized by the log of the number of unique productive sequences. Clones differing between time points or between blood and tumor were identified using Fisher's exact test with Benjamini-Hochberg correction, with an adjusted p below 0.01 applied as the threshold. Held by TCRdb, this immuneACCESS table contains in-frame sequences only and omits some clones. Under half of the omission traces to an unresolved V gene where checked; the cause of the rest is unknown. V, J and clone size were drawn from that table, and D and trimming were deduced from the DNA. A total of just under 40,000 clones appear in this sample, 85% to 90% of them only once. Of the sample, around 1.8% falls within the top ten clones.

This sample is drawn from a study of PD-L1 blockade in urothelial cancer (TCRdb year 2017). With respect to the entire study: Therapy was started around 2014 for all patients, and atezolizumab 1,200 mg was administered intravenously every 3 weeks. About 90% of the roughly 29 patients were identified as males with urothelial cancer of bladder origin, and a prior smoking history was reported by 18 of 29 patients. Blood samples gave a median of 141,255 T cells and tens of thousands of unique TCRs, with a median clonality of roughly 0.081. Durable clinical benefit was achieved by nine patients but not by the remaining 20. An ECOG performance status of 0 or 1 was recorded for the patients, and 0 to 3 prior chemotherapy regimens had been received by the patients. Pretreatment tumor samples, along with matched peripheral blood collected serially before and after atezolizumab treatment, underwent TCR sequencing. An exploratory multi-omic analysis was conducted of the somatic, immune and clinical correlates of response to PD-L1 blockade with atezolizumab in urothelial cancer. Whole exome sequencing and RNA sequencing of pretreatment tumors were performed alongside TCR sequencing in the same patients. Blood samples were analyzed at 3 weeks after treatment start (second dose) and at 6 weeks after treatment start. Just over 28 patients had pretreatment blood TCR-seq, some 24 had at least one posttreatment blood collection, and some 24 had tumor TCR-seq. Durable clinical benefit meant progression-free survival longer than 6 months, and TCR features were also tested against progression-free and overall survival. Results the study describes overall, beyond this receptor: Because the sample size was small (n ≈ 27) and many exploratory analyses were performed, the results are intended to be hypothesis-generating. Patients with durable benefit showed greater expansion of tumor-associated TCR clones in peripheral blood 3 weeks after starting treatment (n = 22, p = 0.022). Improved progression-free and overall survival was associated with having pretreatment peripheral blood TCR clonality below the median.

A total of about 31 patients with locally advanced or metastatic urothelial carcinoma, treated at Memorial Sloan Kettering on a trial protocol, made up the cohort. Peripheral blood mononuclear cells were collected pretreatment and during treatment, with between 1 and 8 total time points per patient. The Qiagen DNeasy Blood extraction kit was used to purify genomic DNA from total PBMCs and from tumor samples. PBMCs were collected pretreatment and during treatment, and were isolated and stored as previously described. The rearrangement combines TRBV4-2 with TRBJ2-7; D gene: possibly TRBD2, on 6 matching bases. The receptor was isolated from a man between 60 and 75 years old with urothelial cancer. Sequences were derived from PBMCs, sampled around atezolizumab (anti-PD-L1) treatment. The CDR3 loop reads CASSQDPRGEDEQYF. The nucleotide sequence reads TGTGCCAGCAGCCAAGACCCGCGAGGGGAGGACGAGCAGTACTTC.